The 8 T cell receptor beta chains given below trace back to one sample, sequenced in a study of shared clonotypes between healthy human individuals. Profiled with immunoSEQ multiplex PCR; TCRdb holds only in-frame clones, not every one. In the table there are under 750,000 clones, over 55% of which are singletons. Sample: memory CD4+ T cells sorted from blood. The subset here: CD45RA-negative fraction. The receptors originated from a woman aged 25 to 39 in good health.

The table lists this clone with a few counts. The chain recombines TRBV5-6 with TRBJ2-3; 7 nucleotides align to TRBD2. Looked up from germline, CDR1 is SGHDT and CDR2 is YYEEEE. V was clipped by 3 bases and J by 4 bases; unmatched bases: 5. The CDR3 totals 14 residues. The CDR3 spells CASSWGLAADTQYF. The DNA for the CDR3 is TGTGCCAGCAGCTGGGGTCTAGCGGCAGATACGCAGTATTTT.

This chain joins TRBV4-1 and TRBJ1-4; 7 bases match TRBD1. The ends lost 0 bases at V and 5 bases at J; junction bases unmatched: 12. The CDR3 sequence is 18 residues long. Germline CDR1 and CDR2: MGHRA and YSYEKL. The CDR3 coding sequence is TGCGCCAGCAGCCAAGACCGGCTAGGGACAGTGCGAAATGAAAAACTGTTTTTT. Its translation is CASSQDRLGTVRNEKLFF.

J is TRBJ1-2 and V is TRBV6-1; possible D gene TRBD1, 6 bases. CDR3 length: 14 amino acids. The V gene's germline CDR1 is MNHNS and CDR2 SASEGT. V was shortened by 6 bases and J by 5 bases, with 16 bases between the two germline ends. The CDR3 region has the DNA TGTGCCAGCAGCCTCGAGACAGGATTGTATGGCTACACCTTC. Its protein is CASSLETGLYGYTF.

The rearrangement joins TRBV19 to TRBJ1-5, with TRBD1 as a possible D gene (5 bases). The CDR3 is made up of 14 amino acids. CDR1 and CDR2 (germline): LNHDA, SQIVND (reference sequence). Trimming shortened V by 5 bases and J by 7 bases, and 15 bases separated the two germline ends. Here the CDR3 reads CASSSQGRGQPQHF. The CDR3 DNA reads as TGTGCCAGTAGTTCCCAGGGACGGGGGCAGCCCCAGCATTTT.

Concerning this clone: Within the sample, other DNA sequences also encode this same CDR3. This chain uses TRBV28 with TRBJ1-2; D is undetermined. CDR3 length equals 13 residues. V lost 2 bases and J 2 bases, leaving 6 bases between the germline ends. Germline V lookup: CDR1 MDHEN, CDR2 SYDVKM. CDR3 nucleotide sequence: TGTGCCAGCAGTTTAAGAGGGAACTATGGCTACACCTTC. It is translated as CASSLRGNYGYTF.

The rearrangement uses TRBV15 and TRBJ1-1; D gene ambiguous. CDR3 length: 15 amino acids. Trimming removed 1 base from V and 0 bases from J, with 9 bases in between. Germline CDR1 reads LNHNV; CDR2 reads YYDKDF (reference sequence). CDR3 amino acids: CATSRVAAVNTEAFF. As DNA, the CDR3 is TGTGCCACCAGCAGAGTGGCAGCTGTGAACACTGAAGCTTTCTTT. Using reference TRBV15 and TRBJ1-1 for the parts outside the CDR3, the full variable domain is DAMVIQNPRYQVTQFGKPVTLSCSQTLNHNVMYWYQQKSSQAPKLLFHYYDKDFNNEADTPDNFQSRRPNTSFCFLDIRSPGLGDTAMYLCATSRVAAVNTEAFFGQGTRLTVV.

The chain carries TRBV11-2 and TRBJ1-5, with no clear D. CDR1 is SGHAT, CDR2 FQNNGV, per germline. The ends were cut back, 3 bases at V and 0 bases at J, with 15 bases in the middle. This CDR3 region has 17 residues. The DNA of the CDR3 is TGTGCCAGCAGCTTGGCCGGTAAGGGTTATAGCAATCAGCCCCAGCATTTT. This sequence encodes CASSLAGKGYSNQPQHF. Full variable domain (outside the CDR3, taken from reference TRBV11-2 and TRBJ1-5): EAGVAQSPRYKIIEKRQSVAFWCNPISGHATLYWYQQILGQGPKLLIQFQNNGVVDDSQLPKDRFSAERLKGVDSTLKIQPAKLEDSAVYLCASSLAGKGYSNQPQHFGDGTRLSIL.

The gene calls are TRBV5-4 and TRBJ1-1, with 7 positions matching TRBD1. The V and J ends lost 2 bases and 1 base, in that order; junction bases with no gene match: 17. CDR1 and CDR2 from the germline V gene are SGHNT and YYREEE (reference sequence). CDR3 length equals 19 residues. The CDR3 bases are TGTGCCAGCAGCTTAAGGGGGCGCTTAGGGGGGCGATCGAACACTGAAGCTTTCTTT. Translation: CASSLRGRLGGRSNTEAFF.